Listed here is a single T cell receptor (beta chain). Its antigen remains unidentified. Germline V lookup: CDR1 SGHTA, CDR2 FQGNSA. The junction had 3 bases not matched to a gene; V was cut back by 5 bases and J by 6 bases. The CDR3 is 12 residues long. Healthy Caucasians, and only they, were the donors. The source of the sample is a study of identical twins. TCRdb itself ran the 5' RACE reads through MiXCR, one entry per CDR3 protein. The data show 200,000 to 250,000 distinct CDR3 sequences, roughly 13% seen once. Overall study findings and caveats: Donors were not followed over many years; analysis was cross-sectional. Out-of-frame sharing of TCR alpha in monozygotic twins was underestimated by models.

The same specimen was also included in a second study, on yellow fever vaccine responses in identical twins. This second study says: Twins reportedly mounted vaccine T cell responses that seemed partly convergent, partly personalized.

Sample: memory (CD45RO+) T cells sorted from blood. The clonotype was recovered from a woman under 30 in good health. The chain recombines TRBV7-2 with TRBJ2-7; 8 nucleotides align to TRBD1. The CDR3 loop reads CASSRGQGEQYF. In DNA, the CDR3 is TGTGCCAGCAGCCGCGGACAGGGCGAGCAGTACTTC.